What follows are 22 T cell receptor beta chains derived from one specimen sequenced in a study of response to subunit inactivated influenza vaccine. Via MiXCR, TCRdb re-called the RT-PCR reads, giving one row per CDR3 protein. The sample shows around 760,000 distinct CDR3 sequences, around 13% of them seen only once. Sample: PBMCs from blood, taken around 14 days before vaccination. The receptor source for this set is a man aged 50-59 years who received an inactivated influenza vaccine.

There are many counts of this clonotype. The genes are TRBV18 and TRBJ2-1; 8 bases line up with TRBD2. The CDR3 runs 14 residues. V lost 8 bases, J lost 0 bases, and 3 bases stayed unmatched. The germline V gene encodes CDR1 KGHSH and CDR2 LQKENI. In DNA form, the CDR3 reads TGTGCCAGCCTAGCGGGCCGCTCCTACAATGAGCAGTTCTTC. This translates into CASLAGRSYNEQFF.

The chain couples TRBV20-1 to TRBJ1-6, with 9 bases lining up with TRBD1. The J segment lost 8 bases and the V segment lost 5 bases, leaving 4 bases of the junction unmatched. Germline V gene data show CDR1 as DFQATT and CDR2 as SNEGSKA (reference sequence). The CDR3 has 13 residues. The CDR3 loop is CSAGRTGDSPLHF. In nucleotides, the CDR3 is TGCAGTGCTGGGCGGACAGGGGATTCACCCCTCCACTTT.

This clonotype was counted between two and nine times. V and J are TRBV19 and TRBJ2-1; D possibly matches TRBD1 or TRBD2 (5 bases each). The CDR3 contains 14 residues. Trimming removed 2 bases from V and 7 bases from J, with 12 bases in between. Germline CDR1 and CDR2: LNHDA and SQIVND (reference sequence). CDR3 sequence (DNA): TGTGCCAGTAGTATAAGGGACGGCGTAAATGAGCAGTTCTTC. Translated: CASSIRDGVNEQFF.

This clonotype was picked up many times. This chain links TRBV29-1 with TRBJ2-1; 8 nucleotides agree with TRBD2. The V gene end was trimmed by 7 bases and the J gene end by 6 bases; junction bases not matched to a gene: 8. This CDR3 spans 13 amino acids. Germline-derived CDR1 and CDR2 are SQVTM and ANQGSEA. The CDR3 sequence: CSAEGTRGNEQFF. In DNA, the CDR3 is TGCAGCGCCGAGGGGACTAGGGGCAATGAGCAGTTCTTC.

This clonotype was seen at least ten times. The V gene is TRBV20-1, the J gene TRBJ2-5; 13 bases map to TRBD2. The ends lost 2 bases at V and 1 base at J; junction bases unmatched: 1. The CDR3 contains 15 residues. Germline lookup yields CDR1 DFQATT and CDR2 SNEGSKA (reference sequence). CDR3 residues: CSARWTSGGQETQYF. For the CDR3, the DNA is TGCAGTGCTAGATGGACTAGCGGGGGCCAAGAGACCCAGTACTTC.

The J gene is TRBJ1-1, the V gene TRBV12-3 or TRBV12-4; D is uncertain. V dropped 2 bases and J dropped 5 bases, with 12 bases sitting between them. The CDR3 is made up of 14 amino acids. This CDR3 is CASSLLRVGTEAFF. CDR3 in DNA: TGTGCCAGCAGTTTATTGAGGGTAGGGACTGAAGCTTTCTTT.

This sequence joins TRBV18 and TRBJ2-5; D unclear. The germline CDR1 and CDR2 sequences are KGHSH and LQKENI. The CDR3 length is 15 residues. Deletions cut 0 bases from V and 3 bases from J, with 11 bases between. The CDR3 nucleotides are TGTGCCAGCTCACCACCGGAACTAACCAAAGAGACCCAGTACTTC. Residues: CASSPPELTKETQYF.

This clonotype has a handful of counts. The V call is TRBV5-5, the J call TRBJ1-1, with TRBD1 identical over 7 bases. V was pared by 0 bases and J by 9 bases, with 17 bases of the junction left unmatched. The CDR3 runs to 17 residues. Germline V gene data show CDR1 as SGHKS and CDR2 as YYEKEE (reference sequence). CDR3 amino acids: CASSLEERGGGAYKAFF. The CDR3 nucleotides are TGTGCCAGCAGCTTGGAGGAACGGGGAGGGGGCGCGTATAAAGCTTTCTTT.

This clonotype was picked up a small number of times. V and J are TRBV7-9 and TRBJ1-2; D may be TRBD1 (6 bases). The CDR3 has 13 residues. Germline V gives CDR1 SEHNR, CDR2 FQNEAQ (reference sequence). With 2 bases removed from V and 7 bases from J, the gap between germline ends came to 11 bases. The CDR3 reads CASSLHRDGGYTF. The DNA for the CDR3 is TGTGCCAGCAGCTTACACAGGGACGGTGGCTACACCTTC.

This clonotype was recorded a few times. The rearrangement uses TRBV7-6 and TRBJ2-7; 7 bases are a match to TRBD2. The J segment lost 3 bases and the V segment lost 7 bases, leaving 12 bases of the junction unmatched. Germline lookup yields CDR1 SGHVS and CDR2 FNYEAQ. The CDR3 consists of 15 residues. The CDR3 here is CASTPGWEGNYEQYF. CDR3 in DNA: TGTGCCAGCACCCCTGGGTGGGAGGGAAACTACGAGCAGTACTTC.

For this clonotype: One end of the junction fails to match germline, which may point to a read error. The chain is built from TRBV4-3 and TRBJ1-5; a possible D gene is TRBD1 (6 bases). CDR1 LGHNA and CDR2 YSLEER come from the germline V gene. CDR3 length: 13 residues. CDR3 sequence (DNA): TGCGCCTGCAGCCAAGGGGGGAATCAGCCCCAGCATTTT. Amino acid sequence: CACSQGGNQPQHF.

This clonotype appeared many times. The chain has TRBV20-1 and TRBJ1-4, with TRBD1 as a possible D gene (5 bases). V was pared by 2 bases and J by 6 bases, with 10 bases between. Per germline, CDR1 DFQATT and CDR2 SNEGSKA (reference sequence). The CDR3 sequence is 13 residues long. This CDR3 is CSARRGVDEKLFF. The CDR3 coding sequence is TGCAGTGCTAGAAGAGGGGTGGATGAAAAACTGTTTTTT.

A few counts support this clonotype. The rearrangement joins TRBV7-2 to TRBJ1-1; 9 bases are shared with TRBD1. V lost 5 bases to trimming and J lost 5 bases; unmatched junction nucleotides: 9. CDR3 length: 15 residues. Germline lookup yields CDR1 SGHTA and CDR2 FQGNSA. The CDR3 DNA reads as TGTGCCAGCAGCCCGACAGGGGGTGGGTTGACTGAAGCTTTCTTT. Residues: CASSPTGGGLTEAFF.

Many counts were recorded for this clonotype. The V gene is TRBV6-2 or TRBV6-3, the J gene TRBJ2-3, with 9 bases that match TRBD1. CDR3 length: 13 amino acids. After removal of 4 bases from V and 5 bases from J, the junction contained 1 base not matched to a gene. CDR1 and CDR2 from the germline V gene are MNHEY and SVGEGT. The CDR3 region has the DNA TGTGCCAGCAGTTCGACAGGGGGAGATACGCAGTATTTT. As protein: CASSSTGGDTQYF.

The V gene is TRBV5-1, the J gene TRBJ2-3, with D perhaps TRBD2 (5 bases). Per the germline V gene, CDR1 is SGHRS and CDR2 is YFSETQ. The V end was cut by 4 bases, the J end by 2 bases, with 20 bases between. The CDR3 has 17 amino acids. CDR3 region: CASSPAPSGGNTDTQYF. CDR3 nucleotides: TGCGCCAGCAGCCCAGCACCCTCCGGAGGAAACACAGATACGCAGTATTTT.

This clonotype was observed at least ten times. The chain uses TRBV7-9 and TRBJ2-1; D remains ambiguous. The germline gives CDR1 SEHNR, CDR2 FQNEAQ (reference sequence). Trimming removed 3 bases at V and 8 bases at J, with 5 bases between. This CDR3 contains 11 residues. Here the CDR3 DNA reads TGTGCCAGCAGCTTGATAGATGAGCAGTTCTTC. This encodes CASSLIDEQFF.

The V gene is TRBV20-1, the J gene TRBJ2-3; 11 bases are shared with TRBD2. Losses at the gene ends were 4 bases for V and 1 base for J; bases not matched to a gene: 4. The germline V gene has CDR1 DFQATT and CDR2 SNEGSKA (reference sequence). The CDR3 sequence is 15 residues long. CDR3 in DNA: TGCAGTGCTAAAGGACTAGCGGGCCGCACAGATACGCAGTATTTT. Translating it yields CSAKGLAGRTDTQYF.

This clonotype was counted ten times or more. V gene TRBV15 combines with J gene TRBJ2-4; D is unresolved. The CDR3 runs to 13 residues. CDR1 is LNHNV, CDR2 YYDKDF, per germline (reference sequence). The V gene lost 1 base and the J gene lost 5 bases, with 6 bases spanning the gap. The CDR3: CATSRGGENIQYF. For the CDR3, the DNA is TGTGCCACCAGCAGAGGTGGGGAAAACATTCAGTACTTC.

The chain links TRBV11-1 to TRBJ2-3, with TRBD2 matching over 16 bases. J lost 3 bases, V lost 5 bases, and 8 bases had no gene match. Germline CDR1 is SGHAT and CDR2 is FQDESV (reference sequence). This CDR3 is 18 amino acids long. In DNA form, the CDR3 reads TGTGCCAGCAGCACCGGGACTAGCGGGGGGGCCAGGACAGATACGCAGTATTTT. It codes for CASSTGTSGGARTDTQYF. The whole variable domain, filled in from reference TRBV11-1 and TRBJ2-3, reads EAEVAQSPRYKITEKSQAVAFWCDPISGHATLYWYRQILGQGPELLVQFQDESVVDDSQLPKDRFSAERLKGVDSTLKIQPAELGDSAMYLCASSTGTSGGARTDTQYFGPGTRLTVL.

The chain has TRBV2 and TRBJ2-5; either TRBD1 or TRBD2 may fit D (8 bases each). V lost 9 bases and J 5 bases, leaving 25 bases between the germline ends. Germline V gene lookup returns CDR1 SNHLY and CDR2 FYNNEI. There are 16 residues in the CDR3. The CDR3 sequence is CARGTRRGGQGETQYF. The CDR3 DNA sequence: TGTGCCAGAGGGACTAGAAGAGGCGGACAGGGTGAGACCCAGTACTTC. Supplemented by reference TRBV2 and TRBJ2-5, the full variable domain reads EPEVTQTPSHQVTQMGQEVILRCVPISNHLYFYWYRQILGQKVEFLVSFYNNEISEKSEIFDDQFSVERPDGSNFTLKIRSTKLEDSAMYFCARGTRRGGQGETQYFGPGTRLLVL.

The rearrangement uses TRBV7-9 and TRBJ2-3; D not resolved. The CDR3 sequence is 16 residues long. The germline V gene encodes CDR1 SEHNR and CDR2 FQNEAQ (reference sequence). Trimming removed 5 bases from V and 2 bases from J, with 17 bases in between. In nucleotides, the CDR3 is TGTGCCAGCAGCAAGAGGACGGACCCCTACACAGATACGCAGTATTTT. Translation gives CASSKRTDPYTDTQYF.

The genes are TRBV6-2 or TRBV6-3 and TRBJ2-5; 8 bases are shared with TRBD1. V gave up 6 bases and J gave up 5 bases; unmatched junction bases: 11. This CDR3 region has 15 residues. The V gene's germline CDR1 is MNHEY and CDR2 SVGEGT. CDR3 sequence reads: CASSPGQVDSETQYF. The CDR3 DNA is TGTGCCAGCAGCCCGGGACAGGTTGACTCGGAGACCCAGTACTTC.